This TCR beta chain was obtained from a study of blood T cells in healthy people across ages. Germline V gene sequence: CDR1 MNHNY, CDR2 SVGAGI (reference sequence). This CDR3 contains 13 residues. V lost 6 bases, J lost 4 bases, and 10 bases lay in between. This clonotype was counted between two and nine times. Sample-barcoded 5' priming and a J-beta primer mix drove a second PCR of about 6 to 12 cycles. From each sample, at least 2.5 million paired-end reads containing CDR3 were obtained. TCRdb passed the 5' RACE reads through MiXCR, listing each CDR3 protein once. The sample lists over 950,000 distinct CDR3 sequences; approximately 38% were seen once. Each donor had around 9.8 milliliters of peripheral blood drawn.

Specimen: blood. The V call is TRBV6-6, the J call TRBJ1-5; D is uncertain. The receptor comes from a man aged 18 to 35 in good health. In DNA, the CDR3 is TGTGCCAGCAGGGACGACTCTAATCAGCCCCAGCATTTT. Its protein is CASRDDSNQPQHF.